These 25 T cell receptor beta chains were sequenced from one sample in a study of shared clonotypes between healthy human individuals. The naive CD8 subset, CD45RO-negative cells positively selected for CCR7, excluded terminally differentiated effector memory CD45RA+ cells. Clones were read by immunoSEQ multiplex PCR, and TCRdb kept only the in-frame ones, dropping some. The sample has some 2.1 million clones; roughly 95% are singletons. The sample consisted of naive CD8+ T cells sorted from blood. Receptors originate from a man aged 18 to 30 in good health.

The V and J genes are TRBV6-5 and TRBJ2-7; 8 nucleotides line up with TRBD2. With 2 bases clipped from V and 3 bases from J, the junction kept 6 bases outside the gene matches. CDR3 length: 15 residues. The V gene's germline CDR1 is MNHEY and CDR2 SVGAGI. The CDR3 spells CASSYGPGGDYEQYF. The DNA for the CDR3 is TGTGCCAGCAGTTACGGACCGGGAGGGGACTACGAGCAGTACTTC.

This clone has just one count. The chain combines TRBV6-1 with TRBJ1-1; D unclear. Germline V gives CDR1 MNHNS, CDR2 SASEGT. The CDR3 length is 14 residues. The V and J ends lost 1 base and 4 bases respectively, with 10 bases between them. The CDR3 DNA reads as TGTGCCAGCAGTGAAGGCGGCAGGTTCACTGAAGCTTTCTTT. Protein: CASSEGGRFTEAFF.

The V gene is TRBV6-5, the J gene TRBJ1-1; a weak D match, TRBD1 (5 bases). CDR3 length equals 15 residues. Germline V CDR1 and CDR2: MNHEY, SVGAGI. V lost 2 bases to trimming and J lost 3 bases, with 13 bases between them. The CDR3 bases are TGTGCCAGCAGTTACATCCAGGCGGGGGACACTGAAGCTTTCTTT. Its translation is CASSYIQAGDTEAFF.

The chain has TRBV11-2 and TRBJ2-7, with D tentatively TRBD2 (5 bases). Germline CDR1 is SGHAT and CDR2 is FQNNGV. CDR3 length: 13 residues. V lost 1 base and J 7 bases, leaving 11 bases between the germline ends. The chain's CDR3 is CASSLAGPGEQYF. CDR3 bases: TGTGCCAGCAGCTTAGCAGGTCCGGGAGAGCAGTACTTC.

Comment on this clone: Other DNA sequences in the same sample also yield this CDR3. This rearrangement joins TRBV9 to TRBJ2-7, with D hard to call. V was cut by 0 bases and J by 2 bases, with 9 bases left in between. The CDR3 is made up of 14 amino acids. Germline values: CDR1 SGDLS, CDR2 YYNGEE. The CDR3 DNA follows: TGTGCCAGCAGCGTAGGCTTAGGAACCTACGAGCAGTACTTC. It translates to CASSVGLGTYEQYF.

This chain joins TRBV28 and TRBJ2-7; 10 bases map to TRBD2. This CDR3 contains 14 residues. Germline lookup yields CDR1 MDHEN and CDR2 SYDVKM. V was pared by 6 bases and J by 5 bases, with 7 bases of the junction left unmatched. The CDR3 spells CASSSGGVPHEQYF. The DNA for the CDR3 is TGTGCCAGCAGCAGCGGGGGGGTCCCCCACGAGCAGTACTTC.

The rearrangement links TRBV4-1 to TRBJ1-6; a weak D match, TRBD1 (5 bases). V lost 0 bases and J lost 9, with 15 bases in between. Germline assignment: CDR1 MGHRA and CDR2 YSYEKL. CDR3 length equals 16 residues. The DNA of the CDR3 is TGCGCCAGCAGCCAAGATGAGAGGACACTACTTTCACCCCTCCACTTT. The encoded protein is CASSQDERTLLSPLHF.

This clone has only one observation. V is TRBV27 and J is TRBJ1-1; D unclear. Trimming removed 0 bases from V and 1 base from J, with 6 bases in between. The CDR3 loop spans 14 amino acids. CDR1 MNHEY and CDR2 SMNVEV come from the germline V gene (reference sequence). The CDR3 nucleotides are TGTGCCAGCAGTTTATCGGCCTCGAACACTGAAGCTTTCTTT. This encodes CASSLSASNTEAFF.

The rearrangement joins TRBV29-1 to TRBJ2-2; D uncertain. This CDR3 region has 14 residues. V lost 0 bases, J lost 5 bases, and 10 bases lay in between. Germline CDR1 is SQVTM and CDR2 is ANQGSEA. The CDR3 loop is CSVEERVRTGELFF. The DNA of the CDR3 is TGCAGCGTTGAAGAAAGGGTGCGGACCGGGGAGCTGTTTTTT.

The CDR3 DNA reads TGTGCCAGCAGCCAAGAAGGGACTACGGACGGAGAGACCCAGTACTTC. It translates to CASSQEGTTDGETQYF. The rearrangement links TRBV4-2 to TRBJ2-5; 7 bases line up with TRBD2. This CDR3 has 16 residues. CDR1 is LGHNA and CDR2 is YNFKEQ in the germline V gene. Trimming cost V 0 bases and J 4 bases; bases outside gene matches: 8.

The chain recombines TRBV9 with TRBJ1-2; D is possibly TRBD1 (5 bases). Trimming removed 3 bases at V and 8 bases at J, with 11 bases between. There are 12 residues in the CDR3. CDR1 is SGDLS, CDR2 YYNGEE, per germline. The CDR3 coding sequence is TGTGCCAGCAGCGGACAAGGGGTCGGCTACACCTTC. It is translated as CASSGQGVGYTF.

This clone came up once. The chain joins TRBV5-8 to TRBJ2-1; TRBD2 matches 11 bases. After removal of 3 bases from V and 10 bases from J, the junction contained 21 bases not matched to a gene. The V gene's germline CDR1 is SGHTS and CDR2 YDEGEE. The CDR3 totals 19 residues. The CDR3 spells CASSWWTEGGLAEIGEQFF. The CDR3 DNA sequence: TGTGCCAGCAGCTGGTGGACAGAAGGGGGACTAGCGGAGATAGGGGAGCAGTTCTTC.

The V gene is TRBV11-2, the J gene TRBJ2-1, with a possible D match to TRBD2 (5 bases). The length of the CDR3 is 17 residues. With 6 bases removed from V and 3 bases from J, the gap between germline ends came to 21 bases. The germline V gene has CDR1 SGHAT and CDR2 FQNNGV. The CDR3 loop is CASSPQAELEGYNEQFF. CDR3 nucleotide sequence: TGTGCCAGCAGTCCCCAAGCCGAGCTAGAGGGCTACAATGAGCAGTTCTTC. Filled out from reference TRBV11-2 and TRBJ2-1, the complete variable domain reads EAGVAQSPRYKIIEKRQSVAFWCNPISGHATLYWYQQILGQGPKLLIQFQNNGVVDDSQLPKDRFSAERLKGVDSTLKIQPAKLEDSAVYLCASSPQAELEGYNEQFFGPGTRLTVL.

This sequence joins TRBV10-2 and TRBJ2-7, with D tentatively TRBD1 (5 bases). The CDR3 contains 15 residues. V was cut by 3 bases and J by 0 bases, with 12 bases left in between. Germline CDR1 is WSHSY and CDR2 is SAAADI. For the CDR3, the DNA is TGCGCCAGCAGTGAAGAGTGGGGCAGCTCCTACGAGCAGTACTTC. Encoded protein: CASSEEWGSSYEQYF.

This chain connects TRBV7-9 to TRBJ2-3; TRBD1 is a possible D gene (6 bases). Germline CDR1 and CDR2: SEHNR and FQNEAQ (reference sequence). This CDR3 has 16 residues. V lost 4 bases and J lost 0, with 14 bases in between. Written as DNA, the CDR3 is TGTGCCAGCAGCTCCCGGGACACAATTAGCACAGATACGCAGTATTTT. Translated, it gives CASSSRDTISTDTQYF.

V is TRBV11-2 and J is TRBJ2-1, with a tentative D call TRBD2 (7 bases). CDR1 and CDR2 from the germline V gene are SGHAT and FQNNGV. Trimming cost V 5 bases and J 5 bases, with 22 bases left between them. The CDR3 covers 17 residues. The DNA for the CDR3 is TGTGCCAGCAGCATAAGGACCGAGGGGGGGCCCGACAATGAGCAGTTCTTC. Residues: CASSIRTEGGPDNEQFF.

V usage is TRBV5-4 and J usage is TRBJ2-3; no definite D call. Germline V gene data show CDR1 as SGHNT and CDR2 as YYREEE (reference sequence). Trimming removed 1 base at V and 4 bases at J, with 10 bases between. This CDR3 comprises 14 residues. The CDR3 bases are TGTGCCAGCAGCTTGTGGGGTTCCGCAGATACGCAGTATTTT. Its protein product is CASSLWGSADTQYF.

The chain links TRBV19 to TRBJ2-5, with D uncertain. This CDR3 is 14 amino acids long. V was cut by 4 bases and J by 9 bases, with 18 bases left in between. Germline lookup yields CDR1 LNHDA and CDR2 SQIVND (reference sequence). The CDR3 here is CASSTSILTVPQYF. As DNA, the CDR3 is TGTGCCAGTAGTACCTCCATTCTTACGGTGCCCCAGTACTTC.

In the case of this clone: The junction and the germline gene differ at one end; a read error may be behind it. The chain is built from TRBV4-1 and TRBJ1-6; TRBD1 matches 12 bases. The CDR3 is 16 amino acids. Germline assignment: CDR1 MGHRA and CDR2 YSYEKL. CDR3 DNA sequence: TGCGCCAGCAGTCAAGGGACAGGGGGCCATAATTCACCCCTCCACTTT. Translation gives CASSQGTGGHNSPLHF.

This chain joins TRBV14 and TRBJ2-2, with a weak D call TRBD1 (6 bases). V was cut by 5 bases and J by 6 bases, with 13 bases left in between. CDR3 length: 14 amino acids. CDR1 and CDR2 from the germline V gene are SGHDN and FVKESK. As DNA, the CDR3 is TGTGCCAGCAGCGGAGACAGGTCAGCCGGGGAGCTGTTTTTT. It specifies CASSGDRSAGELFF.

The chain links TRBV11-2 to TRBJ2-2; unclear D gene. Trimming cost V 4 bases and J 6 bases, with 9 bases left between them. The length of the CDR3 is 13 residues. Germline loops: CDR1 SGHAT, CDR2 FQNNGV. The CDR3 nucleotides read TGTGCCAGCAGCTACTATGGGGCCGGGGAGCTGTTTTTT. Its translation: CASSYYGAGELFF.

CDR3 sequence: CASSPGGQGDYGYTF. In DNA, the CDR3 is TGTGCCAGCTCCCCTGGTGGACAGGGTGACTATGGCTACACCTTC. The genes are TRBV6-4 and TRBJ1-2; 8 nucleotides agree with TRBD1. V was clipped by 8 bases and J by 3 bases; unmatched bases: 11. The germline V gene has CDR1 MRHNA and CDR2 SNTAGT. This CDR3 is built from 15 residues.

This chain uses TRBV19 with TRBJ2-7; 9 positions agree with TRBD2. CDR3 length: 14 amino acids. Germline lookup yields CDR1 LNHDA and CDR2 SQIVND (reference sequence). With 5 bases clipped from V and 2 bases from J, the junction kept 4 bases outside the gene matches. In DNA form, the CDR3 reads TGTGCCAGTAGTCCTAGCGGGGACACCTACGAGCAGTACTTC. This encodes CASSPSGDTYEQYF.

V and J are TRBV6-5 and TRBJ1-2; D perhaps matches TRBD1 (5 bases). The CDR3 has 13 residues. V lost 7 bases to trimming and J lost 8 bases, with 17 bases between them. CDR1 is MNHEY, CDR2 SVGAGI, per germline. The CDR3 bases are TGTGCCAGCACCGAAGGGGTGGGTGAAGGCTACACCTTC. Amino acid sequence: CASTEGVGEGYTF.

The CDR3 sequence is CASSEAGAGGTDTQYF. The CDR3 DNA sequence: TGTGCCAGCAGTGAAGCGGGCGCAGGGGGAACAGATACGCAGTATTTT. The chain couples TRBV2 to TRBJ2-3; 7 nucleotides line up with TRBD1. Trimming at V came to 0 bases and at J to 3 bases, leaving 6 bases not matched to a gene. The CDR3 covers 16 residues. Germline assignment: CDR1 SNHLY and CDR2 FYNNEI.